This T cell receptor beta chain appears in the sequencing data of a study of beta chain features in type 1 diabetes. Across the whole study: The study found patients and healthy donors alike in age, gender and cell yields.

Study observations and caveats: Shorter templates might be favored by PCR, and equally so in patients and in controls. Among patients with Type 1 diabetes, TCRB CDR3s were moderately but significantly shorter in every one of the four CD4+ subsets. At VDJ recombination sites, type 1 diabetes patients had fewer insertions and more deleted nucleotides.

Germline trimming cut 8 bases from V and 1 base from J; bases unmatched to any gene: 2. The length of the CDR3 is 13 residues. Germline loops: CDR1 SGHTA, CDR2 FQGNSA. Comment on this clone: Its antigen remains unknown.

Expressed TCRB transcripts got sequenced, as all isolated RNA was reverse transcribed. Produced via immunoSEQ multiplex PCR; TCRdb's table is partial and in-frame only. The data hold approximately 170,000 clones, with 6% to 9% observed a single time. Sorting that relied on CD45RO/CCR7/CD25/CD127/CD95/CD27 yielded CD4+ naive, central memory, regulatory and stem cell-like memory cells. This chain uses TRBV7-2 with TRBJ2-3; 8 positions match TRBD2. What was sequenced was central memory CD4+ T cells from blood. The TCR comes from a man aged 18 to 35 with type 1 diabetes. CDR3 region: CASGAGGTDTQYF. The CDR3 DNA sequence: TGTGCCAGCGGAGCGGGGGGCACAGATACGCAGTATTTT.